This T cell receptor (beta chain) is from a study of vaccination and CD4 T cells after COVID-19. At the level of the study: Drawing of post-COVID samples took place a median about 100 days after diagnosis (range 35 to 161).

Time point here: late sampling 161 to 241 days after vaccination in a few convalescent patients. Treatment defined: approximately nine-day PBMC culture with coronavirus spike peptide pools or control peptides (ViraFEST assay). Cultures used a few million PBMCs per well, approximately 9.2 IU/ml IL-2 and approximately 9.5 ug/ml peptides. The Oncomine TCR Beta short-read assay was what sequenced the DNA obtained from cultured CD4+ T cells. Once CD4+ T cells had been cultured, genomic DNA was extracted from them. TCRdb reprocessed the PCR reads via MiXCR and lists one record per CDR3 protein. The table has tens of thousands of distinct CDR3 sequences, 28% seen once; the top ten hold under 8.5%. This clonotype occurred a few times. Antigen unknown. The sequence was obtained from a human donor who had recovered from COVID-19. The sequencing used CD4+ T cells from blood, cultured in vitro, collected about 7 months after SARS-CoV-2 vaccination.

Here the CDR3 DNA reads TGTGCCAGCAGCAAGAGCGACAGGGGTAGCGGAAGTAGGCCCGAAGGGCAGTTCTTC. Its protein product is CASSKSDRGSGSRPEGQFF. The genes are TRBV21-1 and TRBJ2-1; TRBD1, the table's D call, was not compared with the DNA. TRBV21-1 is a pseudogene locus. This CDR3 has 19 residues.